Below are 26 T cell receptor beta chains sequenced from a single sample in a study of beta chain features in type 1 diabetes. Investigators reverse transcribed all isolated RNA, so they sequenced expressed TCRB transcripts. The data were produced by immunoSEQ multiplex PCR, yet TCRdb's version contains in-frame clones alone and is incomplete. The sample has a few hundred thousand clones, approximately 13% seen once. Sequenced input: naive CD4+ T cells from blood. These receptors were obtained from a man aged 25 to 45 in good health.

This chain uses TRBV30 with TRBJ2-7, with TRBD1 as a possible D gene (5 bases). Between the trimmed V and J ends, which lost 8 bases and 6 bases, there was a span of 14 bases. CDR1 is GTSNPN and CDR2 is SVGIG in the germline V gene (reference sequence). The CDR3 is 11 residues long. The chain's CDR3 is CAGKAGLEQYV. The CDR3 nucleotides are TGTGCCGGAAAGGCAGGGCTCGAGCAGTACGTC.

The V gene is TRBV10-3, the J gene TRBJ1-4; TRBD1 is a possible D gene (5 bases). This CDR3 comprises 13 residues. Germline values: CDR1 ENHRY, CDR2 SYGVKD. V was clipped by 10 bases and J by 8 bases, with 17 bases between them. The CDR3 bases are TGTGCCAGCAGCCGGGACCTAGAGGAAAAACTGTTTTTT. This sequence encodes CASSRDLEEKLFF.

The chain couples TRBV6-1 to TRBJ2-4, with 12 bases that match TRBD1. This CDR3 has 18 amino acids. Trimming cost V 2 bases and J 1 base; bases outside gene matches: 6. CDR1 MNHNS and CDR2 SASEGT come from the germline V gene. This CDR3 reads CASSEWGQGAGAKNIQYF. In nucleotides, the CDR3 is TGTGCCAGCAGTGAATGGGGACAGGGGGCCGGGGCCAAAAACATTCAGTACTTC.

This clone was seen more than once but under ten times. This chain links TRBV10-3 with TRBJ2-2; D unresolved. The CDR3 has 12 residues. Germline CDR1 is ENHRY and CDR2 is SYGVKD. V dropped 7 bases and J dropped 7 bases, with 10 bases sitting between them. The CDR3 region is CAIKGIGGELFF. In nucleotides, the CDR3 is TGTGCCATCAAAGGGATTGGCGGGGAGCTGTTTTTT.

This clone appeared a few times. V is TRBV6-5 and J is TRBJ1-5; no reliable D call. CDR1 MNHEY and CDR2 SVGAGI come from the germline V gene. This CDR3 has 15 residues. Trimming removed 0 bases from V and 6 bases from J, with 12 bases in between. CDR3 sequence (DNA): TGTGCCAGCAGTTACTCAGGGATAGTGAGTCAGCCCCAGCATTTT. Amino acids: CASSYSGIVSQPQHF.

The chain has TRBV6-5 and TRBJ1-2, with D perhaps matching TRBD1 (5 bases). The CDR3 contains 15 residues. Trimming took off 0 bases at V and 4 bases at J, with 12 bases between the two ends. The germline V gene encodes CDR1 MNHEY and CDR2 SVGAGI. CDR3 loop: CASSYSSQALYGYTF. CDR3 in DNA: TGTGCCAGCAGTTACTCGTCACAGGCCCTCTATGGCTACACCTTC.

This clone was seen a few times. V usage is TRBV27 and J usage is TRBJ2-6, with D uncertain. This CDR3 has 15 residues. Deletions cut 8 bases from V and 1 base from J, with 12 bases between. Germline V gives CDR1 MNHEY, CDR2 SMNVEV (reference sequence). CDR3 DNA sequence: TGTGCCAGCTCACCCAGGCTTTCTGGGGCCAACGTCCTGACTTTC. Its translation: CASSPRLSGANVLTF.

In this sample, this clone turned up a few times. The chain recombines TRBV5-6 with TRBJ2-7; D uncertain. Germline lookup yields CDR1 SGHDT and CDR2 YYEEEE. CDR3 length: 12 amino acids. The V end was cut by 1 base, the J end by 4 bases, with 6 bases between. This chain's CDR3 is CASSLWGYEQYV. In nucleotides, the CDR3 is TGTGCCAGCAGCTTGTGGGGTTACGAGCAGTACGTC.

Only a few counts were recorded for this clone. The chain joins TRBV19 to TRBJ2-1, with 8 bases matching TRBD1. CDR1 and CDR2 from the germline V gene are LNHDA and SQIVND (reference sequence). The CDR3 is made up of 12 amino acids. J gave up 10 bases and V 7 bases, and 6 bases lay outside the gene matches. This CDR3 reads CASTGDRWEQFF. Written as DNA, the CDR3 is TGTGCCAGTACCGGGGACAGGTGGGAGCAGTTCTTC.

The DNA for the CDR3 is TGCAGCGTTGGGACAGGTGGGGGAAACACCATATATTTT. This codes for CSVGTGGGNTIYF. The chain is built from TRBV29-1 and TRBJ1-3, with TRBD1 matching over 7 bases. The germline V gene has CDR1 SQVTM and CDR2 ANQGSEA. This CDR3 is built from 13 residues. With V trimmed by 4 bases and J by 4 bases, 4 bases remained unmatched.

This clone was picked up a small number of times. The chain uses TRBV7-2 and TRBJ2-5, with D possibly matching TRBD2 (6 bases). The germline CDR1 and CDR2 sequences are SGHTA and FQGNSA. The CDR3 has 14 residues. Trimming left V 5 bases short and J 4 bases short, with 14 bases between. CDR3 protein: CASSTRRAVETQYF. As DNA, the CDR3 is TGTGCCAGCAGCACCCGGAGGGCCGTAGAGACCCAGTACTTC.

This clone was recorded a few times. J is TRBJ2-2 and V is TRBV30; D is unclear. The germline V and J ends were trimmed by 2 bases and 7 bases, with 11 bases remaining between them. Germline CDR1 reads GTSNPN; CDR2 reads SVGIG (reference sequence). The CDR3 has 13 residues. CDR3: CAWSTRADGELFF. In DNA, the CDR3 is TGTGCCTGGAGTACGCGCGCGGACGGGGAGCTGTTTTTT.

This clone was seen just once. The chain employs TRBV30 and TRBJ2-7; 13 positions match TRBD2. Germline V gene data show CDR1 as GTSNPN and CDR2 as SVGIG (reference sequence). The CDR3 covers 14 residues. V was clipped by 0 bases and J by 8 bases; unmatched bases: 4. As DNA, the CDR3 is TGTGCCTGGAGTGTAAGGACTAGCGGGAGTCAGCAGTACGTC. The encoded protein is CAWSVRTSGSQQYV.

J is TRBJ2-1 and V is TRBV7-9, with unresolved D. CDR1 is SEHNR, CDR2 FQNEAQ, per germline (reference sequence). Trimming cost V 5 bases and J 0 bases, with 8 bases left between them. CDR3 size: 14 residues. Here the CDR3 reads CASSPFGSYNEQFF. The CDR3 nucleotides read TGTGCCAGCAGCCCCTTCGGCTCCTACAATGAGCAGTTCTTC.

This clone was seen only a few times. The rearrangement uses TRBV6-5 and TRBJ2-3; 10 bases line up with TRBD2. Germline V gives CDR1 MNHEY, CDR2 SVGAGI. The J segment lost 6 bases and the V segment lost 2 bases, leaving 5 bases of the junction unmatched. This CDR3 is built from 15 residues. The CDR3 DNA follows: TGTGCCAGCAGTTACAGGTTAGCGGGAGGTGATACGCAGTATTTT. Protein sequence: CASSYRLAGGDTQYF.

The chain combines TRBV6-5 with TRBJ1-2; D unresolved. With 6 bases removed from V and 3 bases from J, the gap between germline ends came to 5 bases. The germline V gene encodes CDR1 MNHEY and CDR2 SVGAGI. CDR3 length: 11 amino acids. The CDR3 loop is CASREYYGYTF. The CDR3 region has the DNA TGTGCCAGCAGGGAATACTATGGCTACACCTTC.

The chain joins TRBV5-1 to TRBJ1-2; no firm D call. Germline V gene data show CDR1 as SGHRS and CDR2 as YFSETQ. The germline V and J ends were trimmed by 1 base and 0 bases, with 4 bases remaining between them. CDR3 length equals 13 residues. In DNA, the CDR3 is TGCGCCAGCAGCTTGTCCTCTAACTATGGCTACACCTTC. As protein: CASSLSSNYGYTF.

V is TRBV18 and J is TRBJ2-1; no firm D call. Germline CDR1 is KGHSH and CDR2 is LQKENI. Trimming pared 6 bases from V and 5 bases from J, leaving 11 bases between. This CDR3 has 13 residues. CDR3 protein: CASSPDLHNEQFF. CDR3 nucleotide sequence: TGTGCCAGCTCTCCGGACCTCCACAATGAGCAGTTCTTC.

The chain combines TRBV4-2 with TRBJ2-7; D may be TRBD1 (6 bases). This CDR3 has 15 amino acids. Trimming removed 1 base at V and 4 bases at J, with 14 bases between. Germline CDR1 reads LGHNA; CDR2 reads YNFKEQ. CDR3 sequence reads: CASSQVQGPKYEQYF. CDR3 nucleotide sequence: TGTGCCAGCAGCCAAGTTCAGGGGCCAAAGTACGAGCAGTACTTC.

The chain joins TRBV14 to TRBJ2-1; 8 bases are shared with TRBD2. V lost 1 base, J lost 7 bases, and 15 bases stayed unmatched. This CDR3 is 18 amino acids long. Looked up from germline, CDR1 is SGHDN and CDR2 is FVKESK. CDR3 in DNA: TGTGCCAGCAGCCAAGCGAGAATAGGAATAGCGGGACGGAATGAGCAGTTCTTC. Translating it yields CASSQARIGIAGRNEQFF.

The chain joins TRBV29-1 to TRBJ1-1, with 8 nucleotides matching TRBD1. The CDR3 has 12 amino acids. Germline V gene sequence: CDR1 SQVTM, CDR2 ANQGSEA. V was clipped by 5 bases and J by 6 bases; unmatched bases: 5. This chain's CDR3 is CSVRQGSSEAFF. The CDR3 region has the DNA TGCAGCGTTAGACAGGGGTCCTCTGAAGCTTTCTTT.

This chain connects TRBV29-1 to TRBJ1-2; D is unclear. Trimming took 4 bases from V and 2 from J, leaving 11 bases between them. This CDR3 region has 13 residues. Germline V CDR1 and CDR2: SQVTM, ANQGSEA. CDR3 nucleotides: TGCAGCGTTGGTGCAATGGGGAACTATGGCTACACCTTC. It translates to CSVGAMGNYGYTF.

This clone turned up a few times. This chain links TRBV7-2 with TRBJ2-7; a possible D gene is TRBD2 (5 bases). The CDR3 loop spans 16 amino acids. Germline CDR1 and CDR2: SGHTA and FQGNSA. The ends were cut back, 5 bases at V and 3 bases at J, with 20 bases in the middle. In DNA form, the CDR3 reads TGTGCCAGCAGCCTACTCCAAAGCGGCGGGCACTACGAGCAGTACTTC. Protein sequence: CASSLLQSGGHYEQYF.

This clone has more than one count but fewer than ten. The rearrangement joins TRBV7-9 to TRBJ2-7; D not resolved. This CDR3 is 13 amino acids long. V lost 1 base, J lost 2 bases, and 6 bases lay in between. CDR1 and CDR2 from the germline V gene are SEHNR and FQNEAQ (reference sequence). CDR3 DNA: TGTGCCAGCAGCTTAGGGACCACCTACGAGCAGTACTTC. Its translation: CASSLGTTYEQYF.

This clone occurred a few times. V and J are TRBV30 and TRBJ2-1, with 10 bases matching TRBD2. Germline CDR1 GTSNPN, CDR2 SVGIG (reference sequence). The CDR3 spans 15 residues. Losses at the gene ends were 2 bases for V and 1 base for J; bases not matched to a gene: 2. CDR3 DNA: TGTGCCTGGAGTCCTAGCGGGAGATCCTACAATGAGCAGTTCTTC. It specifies CAWSPSGRSYNEQFF. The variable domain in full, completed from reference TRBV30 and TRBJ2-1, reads SQTIHQWPATLVQPVGSPLSLECTVEGTSNPNLYWYRQAAGRGLQLLFYSVGIGQISSEVPQNLSASRPQDRQFILSSKKLLLSDSGFYLCAWSPSGRSYNEQFFGPGTRLTVL.

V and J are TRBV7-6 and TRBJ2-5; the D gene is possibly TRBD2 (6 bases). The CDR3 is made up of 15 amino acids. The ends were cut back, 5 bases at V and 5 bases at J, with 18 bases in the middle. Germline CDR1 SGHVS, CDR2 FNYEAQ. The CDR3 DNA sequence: TGTGCCAGCAGCCCGAGGCACGGGGCGGGGGAGACCCAGTACTTC. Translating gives CASSPRHGAGETQYF. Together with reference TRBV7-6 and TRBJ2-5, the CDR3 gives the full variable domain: GAGVSQSPRYKVTKRGQDVALRCDPISGHVSLYWYRQALGQGPEFLTYFNYEAQQDKSGLPNDRFSAERPEGSISTLTIQRTEQRDSAMYRCASSPRHGAGETQYFGPGTRLLVL.